Included here is one T cell receptor (beta chain) sequence, with context. The patients all showed relapse after autologous stem cell transplantation, while their brentuximab vedotin exposure varied. The sample comes from a study of PD-1 blockade in classical Hodgkin lymphoma. Sequenced by immunoSEQ multiplex PCR; TCRdb stores in-frame clones only, minus some. The repertoire consists of fewer than 20,000 clones, with 80% to 90% occurring once and the leading ten covering around 13%. V was clipped by 4 bases and J by 1 base; unmatched bases: 3. The germline gives CDR1 SGHRS, CDR2 YFSETQ. The CDR3 length is 14 residues.

The sequencing used peripheral blood mononuclear cells (PBMCs), collected before the second cycle of nivolumab. The receptor's source is a human donor with classical Hodgkin lymphoma. J is TRBJ2-3 and V is TRBV5-1, with 7 bases lining up with TRBD1. Written as DNA, the CDR3 is TGCGCCAGCAGCGTAGGACAGGGCACAGATACGCAGTATTTT. Its protein product is CASSVGQGTDTQYF.